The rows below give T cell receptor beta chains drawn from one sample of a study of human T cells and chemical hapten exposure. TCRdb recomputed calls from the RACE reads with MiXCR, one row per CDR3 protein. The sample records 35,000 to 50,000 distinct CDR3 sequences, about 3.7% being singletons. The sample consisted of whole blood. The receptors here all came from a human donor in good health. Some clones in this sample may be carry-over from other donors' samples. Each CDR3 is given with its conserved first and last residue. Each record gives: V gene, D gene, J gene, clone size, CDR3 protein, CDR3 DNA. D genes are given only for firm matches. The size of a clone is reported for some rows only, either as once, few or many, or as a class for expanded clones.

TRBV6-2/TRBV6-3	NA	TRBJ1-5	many	CASSSAGRNQPQHF	TGTGCCAGCAGTTCGGCGGGAAGGAATCAGCCCCAGCATTTT
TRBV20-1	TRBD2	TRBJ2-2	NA	CSATTSGRGTGELFF	TGCAGTGCTACTACTAGCGGGAGGGGGACCGGGGAGCTGTTTTTT
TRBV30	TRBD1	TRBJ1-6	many	CAWTPGQGWSPLHF	TGTGCCTGGACCCCGGGACAGGGGTGGTCACCCCTCCACTTT
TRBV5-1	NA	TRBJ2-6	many	CASSARVPGANVLTF	TGCGCCAGCAGCGCGAGGGTTCCTGGGGCCAACGTCCTGACTTTC
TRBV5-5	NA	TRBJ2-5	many	CASSQLTGGETQYF	TGTGCCAGCAGCCAACTAACCGGGGGAGAGACCCAGTACTTC
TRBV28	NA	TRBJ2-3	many	CASSWQTDTQYF	TGTGCCAGCAGTTGGCAGACAGATACGCAGTATTTT
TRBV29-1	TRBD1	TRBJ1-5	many	CSVGTGGGQPQHF	TGCAGCGTTGGGACAGGGGGTGGGCAGCCCCAGCATTTT
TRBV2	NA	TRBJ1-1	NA	CASSAALNTEAFF	TGTGCCAGCAGTGCGGCCCTAAACACTGAAGCTTTCTTT
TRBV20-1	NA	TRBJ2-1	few	CSATVPQGIFF	TGCAGTGCTACGGTGCCCCAAGGTATCTTCTTC
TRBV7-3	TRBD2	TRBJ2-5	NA	CASSPAGSGETQYF	TGTGCCAGCAGCCCAGCGGGATCGGGGGAGACCCAGTACTTC
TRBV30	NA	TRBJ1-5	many	CAWSLLGGSQPQHF	TGTGCCTGGAGTCTATTGGGGGGCTCACAGCCCCAGCATTTT
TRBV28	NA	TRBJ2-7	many	CASTPGARIYEQYF	TGTGCCAGCACCCCAGGGGCCCGAATCTACGAGCAGTACTTC
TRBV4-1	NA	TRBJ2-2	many	CASSQPQRAENTGELFF	TGCGCCAGCAGCCAACCCCAGCGCGCCGAGAACACCGGGGAGCTGTTTTTT
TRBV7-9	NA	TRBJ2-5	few	CASSSAGQETQYF	TGTGCCAGCAGCTCAGCAGGGCAAGAGACCCAGTACTTC
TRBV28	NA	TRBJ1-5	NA	CASSLTGYQPQHF	TGTGCCAGCAGCCTCACGGGTTACCAGCCCCAGCATTTT